Listed below are T cell receptor beta chains from one sample, sequenced in a study of blood T cells in healthy people across ages. TCRdb re-analysed the 5' RACE reads in MiXCR, keeping a single row per CDR3 protein. The data show some 760,000 distinct CDR3 sequences, around 25% seen once. This sample was also put to use in a study of T cells of mothers and their children.

Sequencing input: blood. The receptor source for this set is a boy under 18 in good health. The CDR3 runs from the conserved cysteine through the conserved F or W. The order of the fields is J gene, V gene, clone size, CDR3 protein. Clone size is shown for a subset of rows, as once, few, many or a class of expanded clone.

>TRBJ2-3|TRBV4-3|.
CASSDGEWGVDTQYF
>TRBJ1-1|TRBV4-3|many
CASSEGGNTEAFF
>TRBJ1-1|TRBV6-1|.
CASSVRDTEAFF
>TRBJ2-3|TRBV9|.
CASSVRAGDLTDTQYF
>TRBJ2-2|TRBV28|.
CASSLGGGSRTGELFF
>TRBJ2-3|TRBV7-2|many
CASSSITISYTQYF
>TRBJ2-6|TRBV7-6|.
CASSLFAASSGANVLTF
>TRBJ2-4|TRBV5-1|.
CASSLDGGGAKNIQYF
>TRBJ2-5|TRBV28|.
CASSSSLRTGLPGQYF
>TRBJ2-1|TRBV20-1|.
CSARVLAGANSYNEQFF